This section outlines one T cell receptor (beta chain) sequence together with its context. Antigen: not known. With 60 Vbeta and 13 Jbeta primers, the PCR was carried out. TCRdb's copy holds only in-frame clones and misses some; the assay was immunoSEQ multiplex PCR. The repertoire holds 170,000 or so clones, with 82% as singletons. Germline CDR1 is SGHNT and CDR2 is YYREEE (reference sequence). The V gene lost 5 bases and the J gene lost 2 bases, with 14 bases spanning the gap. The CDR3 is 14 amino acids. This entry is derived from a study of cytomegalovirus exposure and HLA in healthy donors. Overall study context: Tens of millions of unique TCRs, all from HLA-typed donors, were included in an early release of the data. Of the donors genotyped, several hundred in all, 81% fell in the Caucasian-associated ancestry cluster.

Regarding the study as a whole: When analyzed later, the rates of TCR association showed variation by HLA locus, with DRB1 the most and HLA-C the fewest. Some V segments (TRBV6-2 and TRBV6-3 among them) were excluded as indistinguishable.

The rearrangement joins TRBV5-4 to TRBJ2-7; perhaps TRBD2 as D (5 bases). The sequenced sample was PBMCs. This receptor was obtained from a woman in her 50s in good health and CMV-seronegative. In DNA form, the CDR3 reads TGTGCCAGCAGTCCGGACTTAGGGACCTACGAGCAGTACTTC. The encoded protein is CASSPDLGTYEQYF.